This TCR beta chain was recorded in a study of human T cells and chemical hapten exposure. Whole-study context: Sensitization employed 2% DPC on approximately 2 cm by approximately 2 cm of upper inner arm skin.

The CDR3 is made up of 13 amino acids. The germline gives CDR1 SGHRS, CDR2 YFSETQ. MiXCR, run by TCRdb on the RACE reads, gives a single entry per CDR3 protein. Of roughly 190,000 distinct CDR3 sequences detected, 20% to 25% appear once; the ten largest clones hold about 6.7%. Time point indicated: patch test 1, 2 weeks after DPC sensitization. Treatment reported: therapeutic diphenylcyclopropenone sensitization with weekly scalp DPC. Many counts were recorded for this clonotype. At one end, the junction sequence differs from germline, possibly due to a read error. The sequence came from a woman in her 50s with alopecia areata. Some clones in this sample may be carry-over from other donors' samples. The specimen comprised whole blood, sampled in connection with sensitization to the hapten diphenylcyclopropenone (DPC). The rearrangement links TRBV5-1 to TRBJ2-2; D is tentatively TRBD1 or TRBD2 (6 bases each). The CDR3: CASSLGGTGELFF. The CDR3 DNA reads TGTGCCAGCAGCTTAGGGGGGACCGGGGAGCTGTTTTTT.